The 4 T cell receptor beta chains below all came from one sample that was sequenced in a study of blood T cell repertoires in COVID-19. The assay was immunoSEQ multiplex PCR, and TCRdb's table has in-frame clones only and misses some. The data show some 210,000 clones, with about 91% seen just once and under 5.5% held by the top ten. The sequencing input was peripheral blood. The receptor set was obtained from a woman between 40 and 50 years old with acute or convalescent COVID-19.

This chain joins TRBV6-5 and TRBJ1-2; D possibly corresponds to TRBD1 (6 bases). V lost 6 bases and J lost 5, with 13 bases in between. From germline, CDR1 is MNHEY and CDR2 SVGAGI. The CDR3 spans 13 residues. The CDR3 sequence is CASRMTGLYGYTF. CDR3 nucleotides: TGTGCCAGCAGGATGACAGGTCTTTATGGCTACACCTTC.

The V call is TRBV2, the J call TRBJ2-5, with TRBD2 identical over 12 bases. Germline-derived CDR1 and CDR2 are SNHLY and FYNNEI. J was trimmed by 2 bases and V by 8 bases; bases with no gene match: 12. The CDR3 loop spans 17 amino acids. The CDR3 DNA reads TGTGCCAGCCGGGCGGCTAGCGGGGGGGGAACTCAAGAGACCCAGTACTTC. Translation gives CASRAASGGGTQETQYF.

The chain carries TRBV30 and TRBJ1-4; tentative D call: TRBD1 (5 bases). The CDR3 is 13 residues long. The V gene lost 2 bases and the J gene lost 8 bases, with 12 bases spanning the gap. Germline V gene sequence: CDR1 GTSNPN, CDR2 SVGIG (reference sequence). The CDR3 DNA is TGTGCCTGGAGTCTCCAGGGTGGCGAAAAACTGTTTTTT. This translates into CAWSLQGGEKLFF.

This clone was seen only once. The chain combines TRBV5-1 with TRBJ2-3, with 9 nucleotides matching TRBD2. This CDR3 contains 19 residues. With 4 bases clipped from V and 4 bases from J, the junction kept 19 bases outside the gene matches. CDR1 and CDR2 from the germline V gene are SGHRS and YFSETQ. CDR3 nucleotide sequence: TGCGCCAGCAGCCGGCAAGCTGGCGGGGGGGCTTTTGGCGCAGATACGCAGTATTTT. This codes for CASSRQAGGGAFGADTQYF.